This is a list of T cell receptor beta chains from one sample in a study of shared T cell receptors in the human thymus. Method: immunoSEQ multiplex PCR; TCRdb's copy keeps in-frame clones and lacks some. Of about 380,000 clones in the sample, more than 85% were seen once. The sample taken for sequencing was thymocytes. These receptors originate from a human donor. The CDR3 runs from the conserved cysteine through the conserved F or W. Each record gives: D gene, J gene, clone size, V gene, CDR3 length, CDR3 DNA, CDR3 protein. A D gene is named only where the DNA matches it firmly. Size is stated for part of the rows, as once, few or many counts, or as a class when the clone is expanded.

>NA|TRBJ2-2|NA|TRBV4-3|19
TGCGCCAGCAGCCAAGATCAAATATGGCTGACTGCGAACACCGGGGAGCTGTTTTTT
CASSQDQIWLTANTGELFF
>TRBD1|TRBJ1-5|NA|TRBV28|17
TGTGCCAGCAGTTTAGACACCGGGACAGGGGAGGGTCAGCCCCAGCATTTT
CASSLDTGTGEGQPQHF
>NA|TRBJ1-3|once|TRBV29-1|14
TGCAGCGTTGATGAGGGCTTGGACGGAAACACCATATATTTT
CSVDEGLDGNTIYF
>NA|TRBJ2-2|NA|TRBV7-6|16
TGTGCCAGCAGCTTAGTCCGACAGGGAGGCACCGGGGAGCTGTTTTTT
CASSLVRQGGTGELFF
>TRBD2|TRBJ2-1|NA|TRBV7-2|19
TGTGCCAGCAGCCGAGGGACTAGCGGGATCCGGGGCCCTTACAATGAGCAGTTCTTC
CASSRGTSGIRGPYNEQFF
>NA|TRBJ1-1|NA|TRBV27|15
TGTGCCAGCACCCCTGGCAGAGTCATGAACACTGAAGCTTTCTTT
CASTPGRVMNTEAFF
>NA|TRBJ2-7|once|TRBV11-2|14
TGTGCCAGCAGCAAAGACAACGGCCGCTACGAGCAGTACTTC
CASSKDNGRYEQYF
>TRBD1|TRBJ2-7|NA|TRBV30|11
TGTGCCTGGAGACAGGGGTCCGAGCAGTACTTC
CAWRQGSEQYF
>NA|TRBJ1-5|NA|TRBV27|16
TGTGCCAGCAGTTCCAACGTCAGCAGATACAATCAGCCCCAGCATTTT
CASSSNVSRYNQPQHF
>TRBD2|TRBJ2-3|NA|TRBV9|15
TGTGCCAGCAGCGTAGAGCGGGACGGGACAGATACGCAGTATTTT
CASSVERDGTDTQYF
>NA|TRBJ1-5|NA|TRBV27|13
TGTGCCAGCAGTTTATCCTTAAATCAGCCCCAGCATTTT
CASSLSLNQPQHF
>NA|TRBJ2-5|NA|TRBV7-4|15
TGTGCCAGCAGCTTAGATACCGGGACGCAAGAGACCCAGTACTTC
CASSLDTGTQETQYF
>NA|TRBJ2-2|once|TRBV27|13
TGTGCCAGCATAGGAATTCTCACCGGGGAGCTGTTTTTT
CASIGILTGELFF
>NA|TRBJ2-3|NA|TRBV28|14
TGTGCCAGCAGTTTTGGGGTAACCACAGATACGCGATATTTT
CASSFGVTTDTRYF
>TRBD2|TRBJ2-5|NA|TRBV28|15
TGTGCCACCCGAGGTGCGAGCGGGAGGGGAGAGACCCAGTACTTC
CATRGASGRGETQYF
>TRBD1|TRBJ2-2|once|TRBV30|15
TGTGCCTTCCGACAGGGACGGGCCAACACCGGGGAGCTGTTTTTT
CAFRQGRANTGELFF
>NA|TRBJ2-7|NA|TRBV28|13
TGTGCCAGCAGGCAGGGAACGGCCTACGAGCAGTACTTC
CASRQGTAYEQYF
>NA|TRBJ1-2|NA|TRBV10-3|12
TGTGCCATCAGTGAGGGGGCTGGAGGCTACACCTTC
CAISEGAGGYTF
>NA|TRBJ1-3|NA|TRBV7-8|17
TGTGCCAGCAGCTTAGCTCCCCAGGAGAGCTCTGGAAACACCATATATTTT
CASSLAPQESSGNTIYF
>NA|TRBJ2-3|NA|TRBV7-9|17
TGTGCCAGCAGCAATTTCCCCCGTCGGCCACACATAGATACGCAGTATTTT
CASSNFPRRPHIDTQYF
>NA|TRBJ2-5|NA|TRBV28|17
TGTGCCAGCAGTTTATATCTAGCCTCACTCCCGGGACTTGCCCAGTACTTC
CASSLYLASLPGLAQYF
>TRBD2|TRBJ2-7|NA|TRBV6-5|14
TGTGCCAGCAGTTACAGGGGACTAGGATTCGAGCAGTACTTC
CASSYRGLGFEQYF
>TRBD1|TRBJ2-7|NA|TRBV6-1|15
TGTGCCAGCAGTGAAGCTCAGGGGGACGCCTACGAGCAGTACTTC
CASSEAQGDAYEQYF
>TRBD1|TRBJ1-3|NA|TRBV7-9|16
TGTGCCAGCAGCTTACCGGGGACAGTCGGAGGAAACACCATATATTTT
CASSLPGTVGGNTIYF
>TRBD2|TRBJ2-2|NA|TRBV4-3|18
TGCGCCAGCAGCCAAGGGACCCTAGCGGGAGTATGGGCCGGGGAGCTGTTTTTT
CASSQGTLAGVWAGELFF
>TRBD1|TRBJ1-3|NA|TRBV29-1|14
TGCAGCGTTGTTGGGTCAGGGGGTTTTAACACCATATATTTT
CSVVGSGGFNTIYF
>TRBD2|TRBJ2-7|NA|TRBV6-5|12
TGTGCCAGCAGTTCGGGCGGGAGCGAGCAGTACTTC
CASSSGGSEQYF
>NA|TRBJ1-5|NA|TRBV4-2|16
TGTGCCAGCAGCCAAGATCTAGGAGGTCTCAATCAGCCCCAGCATTTT
CASSQDLGGLNQPQHF
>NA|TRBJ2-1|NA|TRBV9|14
TGTGCCAGCAGCGTTAGCGGAACTTACAATGAGCAGTTCTTC
CASSVSGTYNEQFF
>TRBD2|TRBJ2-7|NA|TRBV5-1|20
TGCGCCAGCAGCTTGCTCCCTAGCGGGCTGGTCAAAGGAAGCTCCTACGAGCAGTACTTC
CASSLLPSGLVKGSSYEQYF
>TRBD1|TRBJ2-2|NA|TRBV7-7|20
TGTGCTAGCAGCCCACACTTTTCCCGGACAGGGGGCGTCAAGGCCGGGGAGCTGTTTTTT
CASSPHFSRTGGVKAGELFF
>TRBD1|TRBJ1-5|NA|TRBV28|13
TGTGCCAGCAGCACAGGGGGCGATCAGCCCCAGCATTTT
CASSTGGDQPQHF
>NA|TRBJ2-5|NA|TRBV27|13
TGTGCCAGCAGGCCGCAGATTCAAGAGACCCAGTACTTC
CASRPQIQETQYF
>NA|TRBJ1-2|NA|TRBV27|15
TGTGCCAGCAGTTTGAGGCCTGCAAATAACTATGGCTACACCTTC
CASSLRPANNYGYTF
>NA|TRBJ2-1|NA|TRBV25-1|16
TGTGTCAGCAGTGAAGGTAGACGCCCGGCCTACAATGAGCAGTTCTTC
CVSSEGRRPAYNEQFF
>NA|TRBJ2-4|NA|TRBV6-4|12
TGTGCCAGCACAGGAAACAGAAACATTCAGTACTTC
CASTGNRNIQYF
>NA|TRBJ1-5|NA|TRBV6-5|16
TGTGCCAGCAGTTACTCAGGAGGGGACGGCAATCAGCCCCAGCATTTT
CASSYSGGDGNQPQHF
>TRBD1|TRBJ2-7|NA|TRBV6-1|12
TGTGCCAGCGGACAGGGGGTGGCCGAGCAGTACTTC
CASGQGVAEQYF
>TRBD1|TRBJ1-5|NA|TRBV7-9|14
TGTGCCAGCAGCCGGGACAGTTTCGCTCAGCCCCAGCATTTT
CASSRDSFAQPQHF
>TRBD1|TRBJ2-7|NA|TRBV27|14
TGTGCCAGCAGTCCGACAGGGGTGATCTACGAGCAGTACTTC
CASSPTGVIYEQYF
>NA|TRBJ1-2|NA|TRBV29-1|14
TGCAGCGTTTTCAAAAGGGGGGGTAACTATGGCTACACCTTC
CSVFKRGGNYGYTF
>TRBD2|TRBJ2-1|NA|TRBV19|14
TGTGCCAGTAGCTTAATAGCGGGGGGGAGTGAGCAGTTCTTC
CASSLIAGGSEQFF
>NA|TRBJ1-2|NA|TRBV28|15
TGTGCCAGCACCAAGGGGTGTGGGGCGCAGAATGGCTACACCTTC
CASTKGCGAQNGYTF
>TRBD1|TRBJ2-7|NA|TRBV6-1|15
TGTGCCAGCAGCCGTGACAGGGGTTATGTCTACGAGCAGTACTTC
CASSRDRGYVYEQYF
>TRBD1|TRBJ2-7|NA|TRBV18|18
TGTGCCAGCTCACCATTATCCCGGAACCGGGACAGGGGAAACGAGCAGTACTTC
CASSPLSRNRDRGNEQYF
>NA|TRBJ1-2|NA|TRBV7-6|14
TGTGCCAGCAGCCCCGGGATTATTAACTATGGCTACACCTTC
CASSPGIINYGYTF
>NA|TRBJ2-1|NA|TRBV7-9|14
TGTGCCAGCAGCTTAGCGGCGGGACCCAATGAGCAGTTCTTC
CASSLAAGPNEQFF